This entry describes one TCR beta chain. Its antigen is unidentified. Using immunoSEQ multiplex PCR, the repertoire was profiled, and TCRdb retains in-frame clones only, with some absent. The sample includes 550,000 to 700,000 clones, about three quarters seen only once; the top ten take about 1.8%. The sample originates from a study of shared clonotypes between healthy human individuals. Study-wide context: Donors had three CD4 naive, three CD4 memory, two CD8 naive and one CD8 memory plate apiece. Study-wide findings and caveats: The study generally estimated greater richness for naive than memory subsets.

Germline lookup yields CDR1 MGHRA and CDR2 YSYEKL. V lost 7 bases, J lost 2 bases, and 8 bases stayed unmatched. This CDR3 is 15 amino acids long. The receptor's source is a woman in her 30s in good health. The sequenced sample was memory CD4+ T cells sorted from blood. The subset: CD45RA-negative fraction. The rearrangement links TRBV4-1 to TRBJ2-3; 8 bases map to TRBD2. This CDR3 is CASTLLAEITDTQYF. The CDR3 DNA sequence: TGCGCCAGCACCCTACTAGCGGAGATCACAGATACGCAGTATTTT.